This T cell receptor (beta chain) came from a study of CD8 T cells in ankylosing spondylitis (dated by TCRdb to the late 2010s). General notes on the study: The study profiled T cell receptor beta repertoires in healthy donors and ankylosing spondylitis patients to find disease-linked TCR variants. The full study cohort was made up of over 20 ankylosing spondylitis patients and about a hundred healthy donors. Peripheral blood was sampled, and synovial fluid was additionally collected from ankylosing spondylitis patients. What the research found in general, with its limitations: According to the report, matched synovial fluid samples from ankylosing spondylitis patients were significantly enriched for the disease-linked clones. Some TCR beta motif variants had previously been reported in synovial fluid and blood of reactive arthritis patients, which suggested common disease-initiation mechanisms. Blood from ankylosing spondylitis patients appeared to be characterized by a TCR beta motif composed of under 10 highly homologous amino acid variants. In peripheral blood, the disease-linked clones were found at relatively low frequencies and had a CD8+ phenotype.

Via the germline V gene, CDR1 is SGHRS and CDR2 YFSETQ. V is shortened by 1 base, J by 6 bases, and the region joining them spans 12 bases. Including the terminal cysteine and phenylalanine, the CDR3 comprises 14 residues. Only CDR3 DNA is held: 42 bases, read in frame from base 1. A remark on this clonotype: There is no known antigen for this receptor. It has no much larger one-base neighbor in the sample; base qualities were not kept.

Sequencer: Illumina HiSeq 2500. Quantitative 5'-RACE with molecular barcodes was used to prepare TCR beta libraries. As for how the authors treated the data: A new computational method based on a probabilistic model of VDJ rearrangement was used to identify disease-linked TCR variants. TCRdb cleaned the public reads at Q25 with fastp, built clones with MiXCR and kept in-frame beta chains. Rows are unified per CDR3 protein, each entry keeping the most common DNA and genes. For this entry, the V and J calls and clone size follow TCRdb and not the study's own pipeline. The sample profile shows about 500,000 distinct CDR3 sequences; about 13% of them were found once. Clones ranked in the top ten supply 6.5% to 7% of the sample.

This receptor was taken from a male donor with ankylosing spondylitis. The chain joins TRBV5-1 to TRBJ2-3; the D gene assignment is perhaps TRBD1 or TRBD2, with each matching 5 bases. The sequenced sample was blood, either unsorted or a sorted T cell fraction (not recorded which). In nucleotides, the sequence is TGCGCCAGCAGCTTGCCAGGGACCTCGGATACGCAGTATTTT. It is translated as CASSLPGTSDTQYF.